The 21 T cell receptor beta chains reported below all come from one sample, sequenced in a study of OX40 agonist ivuxolimab in advanced cancers. Data came from immunoSEQ multiplex PCR; TCRdb stores just in-frame clones and leaves some out. In the table there are 55,000 to 65,000 clones, over 80% of which are singletons. The sequencing used CD4+ or CD8+ T cells sorted from blood, collected in a trial of the OX40 agonist ivuxolimab. The receptor source for this set is an adult with an advanced solid tumor such as melanoma, head and neck, liver or kidney cancer.

The chain links TRBV7-8 to TRBJ1-4, with no clear D. The CDR3 extends over 15 amino acids. V lost 1 base and J 2 bases, leaving 8 bases between the germline ends. The V gene's germline CDR1 is SGHVS and CDR2 FQNEAQ. The CDR3 bases are TGTGCCAGCAGCTTAGAACAGCTTACTAATGAAAAACTGTTTTTT. The encoded protein is CASSLEQLTNEKLFF.

The chain joins TRBV28 to TRBJ1-3; 9 nucleotides line up with TRBD1. V gave up 4 bases and J gave up 8 bases; unmatched junction bases: 9. The CDR3 totals 15 residues. Germline V gene data show CDR1 as MDHEN and CDR2 as SYDVKM. CDR3 DNA: TGTGCCAGCAGTTGGACAGGGGACGCTCGGGACACCATATATTTT. This encodes CASSWTGDARDTIYF. Variable domain in full (rest from reference TRBV28 and TRBJ1-3): DVKVTQSSRYLVKRTGEKVFLECVQDMDHENMFWYRQDPGLGLRLIYFSYDVKMKEKGDIPEGYSVSREKKERFSLILESASTNQTSMYLCASSWTGDARDTIYFGEGSWLTVV.

The J gene is TRBJ2-1, the V gene TRBV7-8; TRBD2 matches at 7 bases. Unmatched junction bases numbered 12, after V lost 2 bases and J lost 8 bases. The germline CDR1 and CDR2 sequences are SGHVS and FQNEAQ. The CDR3 is 16 residues long. The CDR3 region is CASSLRSGGSGDEQFF. The CDR3 bases are TGTGCCAGCAGCTTACGGTCCGGCGGGAGCGGGGATGAGCAGTTCTTC.

J is TRBJ1-2 and V is TRBV6-1, with D unclear. The CDR3 extends over 13 amino acids. CDR1 is MNHNS and CDR2 is SASEGT in the germline V gene. V lost 4 bases to trimming and J lost 3 bases, with 9 bases between them. The CDR3 reads CASSGGSDYGYTF. The CDR3 DNA reads as TGTGCCAGCAGTGGGGGATCTGACTATGGCTACACCTTC.

This clone was seen ten or more times. The junction does not match germline at one end; this may be a read error. The V call is TRBV7-2, the J call TRBJ2-2; D ambiguous. The CDR3 is made up of 14 amino acids. From germline, CDR1 is SGHTA and CDR2 FQGNSA. The CDR3 DNA sequence: TGTGCCAGCAACTTACGGGCCGGGACCGGGGAGCTGTTTTTT. It codes for CASNLRAGTGELFF. The full variable domain, completed using reference TRBV7-2 and TRBJ2-2, is GAGVSQSPSNKVTEKGKDVELRCDPISGHTALYWYRQSLGQGLEFLIYFQGNSAPDKSGLPSDRFSAERTGGSVSTLTIQRTQQEDSAVYLCASNLRAGTGELFFGEGSRLTVL.

The chain uses TRBV6-1 and TRBJ1-3; D possibly corresponds to TRBD1 (6 bases). V was pared by 11 bases and J by 2 bases, with 10 bases between. Germline-derived CDR1 and CDR2 are MNHNS and SASEGT. The length of the CDR3 is 12 residues. CDR3 in DNA: TGTGCCTCACAGGGAACTGGAAACACCATATATTTT. Residues: CASQGTGNTIYF.

A word on this clone: In the same sample, other DNA sequences code for this CDR3. The chain has TRBV6-6 and TRBJ2-7; TRBD1 or TRBD2 may be the D gene (5 bases each). This CDR3 has 14 residues. The ends were cut back, 5 bases at V and 0 bases at J, with 11 bases in the middle. Per the germline V gene, CDR1 is MNHNY and CDR2 is SVGAGI (reference sequence). The CDR3 loop reads CASSRDHSSYEQYF. The CDR3 nucleotides are TGTGCCAGCAGTCGGGACCATAGCTCCTACGAGCAGTACTTC.

This chain uses TRBV19 with TRBJ1-5; 8 positions agree with TRBD1. Losses at the gene ends were 7 bases for V and 1 base for J; bases not matched to a gene: 9. Germline CDR1 LNHDA, CDR2 SQIVND (reference sequence). The CDR3 has 16 residues. CDR3 bases: TGTGCCAGTACCCGACAGGGGACGTGGAGCAATCAGCCCCAGCATTTT. Translated: CASTRQGTWSNQPQHF.

The chain carries TRBV4-1 and TRBJ1-4; the match to TRBD1 covers 9 bases. From germline, CDR1 is MGHRA and CDR2 YSYEKL. V shed 4 bases, J shed 5 bases, and the junction held 17 bases outside the gene matches. CDR3 size: 19 residues. CDR3 sequence reads: CASSLQQVLSGTGNEKLFF. CDR3 in DNA: TGCGCCAGCAGCCTCCAGCAAGTTTTGTCCGGGACAGGGAATGAAAAACTGTTTTTT.

This chain links TRBV15 with TRBJ1-3; D not certain. V gave up 0 bases and J gave up 2 bases, with 8 bases separating them. The CDR3 is 15 amino acids. The germline gives CDR1 LNHNV, CDR2 YYDKDF (reference sequence). CDR3 DNA: TGTGCCACCAGCAGAGATCGCGATCCTGGAAACACCATATATTTT. Translating gives CATSRDRDPGNTIYF.

The rearrangement links TRBV6-1 to TRBJ2-5; D gene unclear. CDR1 and CDR2 from the germline V gene are MNHNS and SASEGT. Trimming left V 11 bases short and J 2 bases short, with 12 bases between. The CDR3 sequence is 12 residues long. The CDR3 region has the DNA TGTGCCCACCCGCCCGAACAAGAGACCCAGTACTTC. Protein: CAHPPEQETQYF.

J is TRBJ1-2 and V is TRBV19; D unclear. The CDR3 has 15 amino acids. The V gene lost 8 bases and the J gene lost 3 bases, with 19 bases spanning the gap. CDR1 and CDR2 (germline): LNHDA, SQIVND (reference sequence). The CDR3 loop reads CASSFSARPDYGYTF. Here the CDR3 DNA reads TGTGCCAGTTCTTTTAGCGCCAGACCTGACTATGGCTACACCTTC.

This chain links TRBV25-1 with TRBJ2-5, with D perhaps matching TRBD2 (7 bases). V was trimmed by 7 bases and J by 1 base, leaving 16 bases between them. Germline V gene data show CDR1 as MGHDK and CDR2 as SYGVNS. The CDR3 runs 15 residues. CDR3 in amino acids: CASKLAGAAQETQYF. As DNA, the CDR3 is TGTGCCAGCAAGCTCGCGGGGGCCGCCCAAGAGACCCAGTACTTC.

The chain is built from TRBV21-1 and TRBJ2-7. TRBV21-1 represents a pseudogene. CDR3 size: 12 residues. CDR3: CARTSRVYEQYF. CDR3 nucleotides: TGTGCCAGGACGTCAAGGGTCTACGAGCAGTACTTC.

The chain is built from TRBV30 and TRBJ1-4; TRBD1 might be the D (5 bases). The germline V gene encodes CDR1 GTSNPN and CDR2 SVGIG (reference sequence). CDR3 length: 13 amino acids. V lost 2 bases to trimming and J lost 5 bases, with 9 bases between them. CDR3 region: CAWSKTENEKLFF. In DNA, the CDR3 is TGTGCCTGGAGTAAGACAGAGAATGAAAAACTGTTTTTT.

V gene TRBV6-1 combines with J gene TRBJ2-1, with a possible D match to TRBD2 (7 bases). Germline assignment: CDR1 MNHNS and CDR2 SASEGT. Between the trimmed V and J ends, which lost 3 bases and 9 bases, there was a span of 15 bases. The CDR3 contains 14 residues. The CDR3 sequence is CASSEGGAPGEQFF. CDR3 DNA sequence: TGTGCCAGCAGTGAGGGGGGGGCGCCGGGTGAGCAGTTCTTC.

The chain is built from TRBV11-2 and TRBJ2-4; TRBD2 aligns across 7 bases. The germline V gene has CDR1 SGHAT and CDR2 FQNNGV. The CDR3 has 12 amino acids. Unmatched junction bases numbered 4, after V lost 7 bases and J lost 7 bases. The CDR3 coding sequence is TGTGCCAGCACCACTAGCGCCAACATTCAGTACTTC. The encoded protein is CASTTSANIQYF.

The J gene is TRBJ1-1, the V gene TRBV2; D is ambiguous. This CDR3 has 14 residues. Germline values: CDR1 SNHLY, CDR2 FYNNEI. The V gene lost 3 bases and the J gene lost 6 bases, with 14 bases spanning the gap. CDR3 in amino acids: CASSEEGAVPEAFF. The CDR3 DNA reads as TGTGCCAGCAGTGAGGAGGGAGCAGTGCCTGAAGCTTTCTTT.

This sequence joins TRBV5-5 and TRBJ1-5; tentatively, D is TRBD1 (5 bases). The germline gives CDR1 SGHKS, CDR2 YYEKEE (reference sequence). Trimming removed 2 bases at V and 6 bases at J, with 12 bases between. The CDR3 totals 14 residues. This chain's CDR3 is CASSFQGEGQPQHF. The CDR3 DNA follows: TGTGCCAGCAGCTTTCAGGGAGAAGGTCAGCCCCAGCATTTT.

This chain joins TRBV7-8 and TRBJ1-1; no firm D call. CDR1 and CDR2 from the germline V gene are SGHVS and FQNEAQ. V lost 2 bases and J lost 0, with 10 bases in between. The CDR3 runs to 15 residues. The DNA of the CDR3 is TGTGCCAGCAGCTTACGCCGGGTCCTGAACACTGAAGCTTTCTTT. This sequence encodes CASSLRRVLNTEAFF.

The chain uses TRBV23-1 and TRBJ2-1, with TRBD1 matching 9 bases. TRBV23-1 is filed as an ORF, its function uncertain. This CDR3 is built from 15 residues. Losses at the gene ends were 10 bases for V and 3 bases for J; bases not matched to a gene: 10. CDR3 amino acids: CAITTPDRGYNEQFF. The CDR3 coding sequence is TGCGCCATCACCACTCCGGACAGGGGCTACAATGAGCAGTTCTTC.